This entry concerns a single T cell receptor (beta chain). What it binds is unknown. This specimen belongs to a study of OX40 agonist ivuxolimab in advanced cancers. Profiled with immunoSEQ multiplex PCR; TCRdb holds only in-frame clones, not every one. Of approximately 64,000 clones listed, roughly 86% are singletons. General observations from the study: There was clonal expansion of CD4+ and CD8+ blood T cells by week 6 at 0.1 to 3.0 mg/kg.

J lost 8 bases, V lost 5 bases, and 13 bases had no gene match. The CDR3 covers 16 residues. CDR1 and CDR2 (germline): SGHRS, YFSETQ. Material: CD4+ or CD8+ T cells sorted from blood, obtained in a trial of the OX40 agonist ivuxolimab. The receptor comes from an adult with an advanced solid tumor such as melanoma, head and neck, liver or kidney cancer. The chain employs TRBV5-1 and TRBJ1-4; 9 bases match TRBD1. This CDR3 reads CASSTGPGTGNEKLFF. For the CDR3, the DNA is TGCGCCAGCAGTACAGGACCCGGGACAGGGAACGAAAAACTGTTTTTT. Supplemented by reference TRBV5-1 and TRBJ1-4, the full variable domain reads KAGVTQTPRYLIKTRGQQVTLSCSPISGHRSVSWYQQTPGQGLQFLFEYFSETQRNKGNFPGRFSGRQFSNSRSEMNVSTLELGDSALYLCASSTGPGTGNEKLFFGSGTQLSVL.